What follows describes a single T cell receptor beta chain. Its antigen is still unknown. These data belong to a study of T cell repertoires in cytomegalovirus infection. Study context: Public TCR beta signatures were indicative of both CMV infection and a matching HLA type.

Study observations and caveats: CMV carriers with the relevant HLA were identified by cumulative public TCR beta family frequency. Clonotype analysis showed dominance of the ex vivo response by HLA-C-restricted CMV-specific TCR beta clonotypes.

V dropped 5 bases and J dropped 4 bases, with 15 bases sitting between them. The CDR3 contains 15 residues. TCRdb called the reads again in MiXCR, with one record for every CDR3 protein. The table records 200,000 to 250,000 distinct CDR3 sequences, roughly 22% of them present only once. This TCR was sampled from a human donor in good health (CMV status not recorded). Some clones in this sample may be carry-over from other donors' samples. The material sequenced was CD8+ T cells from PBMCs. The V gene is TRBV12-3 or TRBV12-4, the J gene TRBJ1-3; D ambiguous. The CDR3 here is CASSPYLPYGNTIYF. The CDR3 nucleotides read TGTGCCAGCAGTCCTTACTTGCCTTACGGAAACACCATATATTTT.